This T cell receptor beta chain was identified during a study of blood T cell repertoires in COVID-19 (dated by TCRdb to 2020 to 2021). With respect to the entire study: Samples covering the acute and convalescent phases of COVID-19 were provided by collaborators in the United States, Italy and Spain. The material from the prospective study consisted of cDNA or gDNA derived from T cells, B-cell-depleted T cells, or PBMCs. Subjects who had been exposed to COVID-19, were actively infected with it, or had recovered from it provided the deeply sampled blood TCRbeta repertoires that made up the dataset. The repertoires were made available in a free public database intended to serve as a resource for research on the immune response to SARS-CoV-2. Where available, HLA class I and class II types were taken from metadata supplied by the sample provider and were not determined by assay-based typing. The sample metadata nearly always contained a de-identified subject ID, COVID-19 status, age in years and sex. Samples were obtained from the ongoing ImmuneRACE study (first 160 participants) and from 950 to 1,500 subjects provided by 6 global collaborators.

Paper-wide results and their limitations: How much clinical and demographic metadata was included differed by source and by participant, and the metadata was provided uncurated.

One collaborating source in Seattle enrolled patients during active infection and followed them longitudinally through the course of disease. The collaborating institutions used their own protocols to collect whole blood in K2EDTA tubes. For TCRbeta analysis, collaborators shipped samples as frozen whole blood, isolated PBMCs, or DNA extracted from either of those sample types. The immunoSEQ Assay, a bias-controlled multiplex PCR, was used to amplify TCRbeta CDR3 regions from genomic DNA. In the source study's methods: The number of nucleated cells in each sample was estimated from the amplification of reference gene primers within the assay. To quantify the absolute abundance of each unique TCRbeta CDR3 rearrangement, sequence reads were collapsed and filtered. For each sample, productive Simpson clonality was calculated as the square root of Simpson's diversity index across productive rearrangements. TCRdb re-hosts the immuneACCESS table, in-frame sequences only. Its copies lack some clones; in the studies checked, an unresolved V gene accounts for under half of them, and the cause for the rest is not known. The DNA gave D and trimming, while V, J and clone size come from that table. This sample gives a few hundred thousand clones in total; about 90% of them show up just once. About 2% of the sample lies in the top ten.

Notes on this clone: Its antigen specificity is not known. Within one base of it there is no much larger clone, and no base qualities were kept.

For this chain, trimming is 5 bases at the V end and 4 bases at the J end, and the number of junction bases without a gene match is 7. For CDR1 and CDR2, the germline V gene lists SGHDN and FVKESK. From the cysteine through the phenylalanine, the CDR3 covers 15 amino acids. Of all the DNA, just the CDR3 is kept, 45 bases in frame from base 1. The specimen was peripheral blood. This clonotype was sampled from a woman aged 60-70 years with COVID-19, enrolled during active disease. The V and J genes are TRBV14 and TRBJ2-5, with 10 junctional bases fitting TRBD2. In nucleotide form, the sequence is TGTGCCAGCAGCGCAGCGGGGGGGCGGACAGAGACCCAGTACTTC. This encodes CASSAAGGRTETQYF.